This entry is about one T cell receptor (beta chain). What it binds is not known. Although they were nominally healthy when sampled, donors likely had unrecorded immune exposures. The data originate from a study of cytomegalovirus exposure and HLA in healthy donors. This CDR3 contains 15 residues. V lost 4 bases and J lost 7; bases outside the gene matches: 12. Per the germline V gene, CDR1 is GTSNPN and CDR2 is SVGIG (reference sequence). Study-level findings and limits: Roughly even sequencing depth across donors was the assumption behind the presence/absence analyses. A later analysis showed that HLA-associated TCR beta chains had undergone more clonal expansion than equally common others.

Primers: 60 Vbeta forward and 13 Jbeta reverse. Original methodology: Roughly 9.9 million shared chains were among the roughly 78 million unique TCR beta chains that a later analysis counted. Method: immunoSEQ multiplex PCR; TCRdb's copy keeps in-frame clones and lacks some. The V and J calls and clone size come from that table; D and trimming were worked out from the DNA. Among 18,000 or so clones listed, 60% to 80% were seen once. This sequence joins TRBV30 and TRBJ2-2; 7 bases map to TRBD2. This receptor was obtained from a man aged 18 to 29 in good health and CMV-seronegative. Input material: PBMCs. The CDR3, as DNA: TGTGCCTGGAACCCTCTGGCGGGGGAGATCGGGGAGCTGTTTTTT. Protein: CAWNPLAGEIGELFF.